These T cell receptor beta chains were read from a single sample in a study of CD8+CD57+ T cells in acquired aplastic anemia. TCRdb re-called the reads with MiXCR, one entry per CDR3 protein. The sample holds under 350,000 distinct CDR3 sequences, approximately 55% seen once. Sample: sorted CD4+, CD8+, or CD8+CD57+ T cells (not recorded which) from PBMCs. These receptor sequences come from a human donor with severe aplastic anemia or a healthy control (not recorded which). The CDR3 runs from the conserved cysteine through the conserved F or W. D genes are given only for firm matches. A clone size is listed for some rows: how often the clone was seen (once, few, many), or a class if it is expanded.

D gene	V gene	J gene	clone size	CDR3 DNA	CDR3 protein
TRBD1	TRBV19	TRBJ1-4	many	TGTGCCAGTAGGAAGACAGGGATGAATGAAAAACTGTTTTTT	CASRKTGMNEKLFF
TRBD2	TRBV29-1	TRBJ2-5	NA	TGCAGCGCCCTGGGACTACAAGAGACCCAGTACTTC	CSALGLQETQYF
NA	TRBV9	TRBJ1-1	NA	TGTGCCAGCAGCGACAGGGCGGGGGACACTGAAGCTTTCTTT	CASSDRAGDTEAFF
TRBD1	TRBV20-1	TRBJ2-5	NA	TGCAGTGCCTCGACAGGGTTGGAGACCCAGTACTTC	CSASTGLETQYF
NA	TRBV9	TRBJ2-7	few	TGTGCCAGCAGCCCCCAGGTACGCGGTCCCTACGAGCAGTACTTC	CASSPQVRGPYEQYF
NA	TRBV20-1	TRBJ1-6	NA	TGCAGTGCGAGGAATGACCGGGACGCCCCAATTTCGGCCCTCCACTTT	CSARNDRDAPISALHF
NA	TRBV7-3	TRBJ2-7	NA	TGTGCCAGCAGCGCCCCGGGACCGACCGAGCAGTACTTC	CASSAPGPTEQYF
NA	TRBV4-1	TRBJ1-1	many	TGCGCCAGCAGCCAAGAATATGCGGCCTCGGCTGAAGCTTTCTTT	CASSQEYAASAEAFF
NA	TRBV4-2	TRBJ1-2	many	TGTGCCAGCAGCCAACCGACGAAGACCTCTAAAGGGAGGGTCAACTATGGCTACACCTTC	CASSQPTKTSKGRVNYGYTF
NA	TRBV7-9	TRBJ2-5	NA	TGTGCCAGCAGCCAAGATTGGAGAGGGGGGGGGCTGCGAGAGATCCAGTACTTC	CASSQDWRGGGLREIQYF
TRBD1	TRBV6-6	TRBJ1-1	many	TGTGCCAGCAGCCCCACAGGGGGCGCGGGGAACACTGAAGCTTTCTTT	CASSPTGGAGNTEAFF
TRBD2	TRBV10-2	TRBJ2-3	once	TGCGCCAGCCGACTAGCGGGAGAAGATACGCAGTATTTT	CASRLAGEDTQYF
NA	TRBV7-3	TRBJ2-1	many	TGTGCCAGCAGCTTAAAAGGGATAAATGAGCAGTTCTTC	CASSLKGINEQFF
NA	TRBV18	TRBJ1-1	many	TGTGCCAGCTCACCACCGGCAGGGGAGAACACTGAAGCTTTCTTT	CASSPPAGENTEAFF
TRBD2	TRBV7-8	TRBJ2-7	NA	TGTGCCAGCAGCCTCCCGGGAGGGGGAGGGCAGCAGTACTTC	CASSLPGGGGQQYF
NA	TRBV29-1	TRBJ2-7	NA	TGCAGCGTTTCCTCGAGCTCCTACGAGCAGTACTTC	CSVSSSSYEQYF
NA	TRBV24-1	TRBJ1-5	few	TGTGCCACCAGTGATTACCATAGCAATCAGCCCCAGCATTTT	CATSDYHSNQPQHF
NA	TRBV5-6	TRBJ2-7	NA	TGTGCCAGCAGCCGACGACTGGCGTCGGGCGAGCAGTACTTC	CASSRRLASGEQYF
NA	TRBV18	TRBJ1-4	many	TGTGCCAGCTCACCACCAGGGCTGGTGGATGAAAAACTGTTTTTT	CASSPPGLVDEKLFF
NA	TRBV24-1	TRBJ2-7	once	TGTGCCACCAGTGATTTGAGACTGCAGTACTTC	CATSDLRLQYF
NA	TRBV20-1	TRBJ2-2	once	TGCGCAGCTAAGGGAGTCCAATATGCCACCGGGGAGCTGTTTTTT	CAAKGVQYATGELFF
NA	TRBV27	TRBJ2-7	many	TGTGCCAGCAGCTTATCTGGAGAGCAGTACTTC	CASSLSGEQYF
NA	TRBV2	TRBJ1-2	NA	TGTGCCAGCAGGCCCGGGACCTATGGCTACACCTTC	CASRPGTYGYTF
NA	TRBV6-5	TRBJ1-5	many	TGTGCCAGCAGCTTTAGGGGTCTTAGCAATCAGCCCCAGCATTTT	CASSFRGLSNQPQHF
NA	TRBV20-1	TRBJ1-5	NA	TGCAGTGCTAGAGCCGGGGGCAGGGGCAATCAGCCCCAGCATTTT	CSARAGGRGNQPQHF
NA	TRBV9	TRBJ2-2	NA	TGTGCCAGCAGCGCAGGGTACACCACCGGGGAGCTGTTTTTT	CASSAGYTTGELFF
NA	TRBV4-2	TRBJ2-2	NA	TGTGCCACAGGCGCTTACGCGAACACCGGGGAGCTGTTTTTT	CATGAYANTGELFF
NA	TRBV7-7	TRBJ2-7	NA	TGTGATAGCAGCCCCCTCTACGAGCAGTACTTC	CDSSPLYEQYF
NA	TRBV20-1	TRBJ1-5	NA	TGCAGTGCTAACAGGGTCTCCCAGCCCCAGCACTTT	CSANRVSQPQHF
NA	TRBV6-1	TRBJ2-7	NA	TGTGCCAGCAGCTTGCCAACCCACAGGGTTGAGTCCTACGAGCAGTACTTC	CASSLPTHRVESYEQYF
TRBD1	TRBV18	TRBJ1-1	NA	TGTGCCAGCTCACCCGGGACAGGGGTGACATTCCATGAAGCTTTCTTT	CASSPGTGVTFHEAFF
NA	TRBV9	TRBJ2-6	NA	TGTGCCAGCAGCGTACCTGGGGCCAACGTTCTGACTTTC	CASSVPGANVLTF